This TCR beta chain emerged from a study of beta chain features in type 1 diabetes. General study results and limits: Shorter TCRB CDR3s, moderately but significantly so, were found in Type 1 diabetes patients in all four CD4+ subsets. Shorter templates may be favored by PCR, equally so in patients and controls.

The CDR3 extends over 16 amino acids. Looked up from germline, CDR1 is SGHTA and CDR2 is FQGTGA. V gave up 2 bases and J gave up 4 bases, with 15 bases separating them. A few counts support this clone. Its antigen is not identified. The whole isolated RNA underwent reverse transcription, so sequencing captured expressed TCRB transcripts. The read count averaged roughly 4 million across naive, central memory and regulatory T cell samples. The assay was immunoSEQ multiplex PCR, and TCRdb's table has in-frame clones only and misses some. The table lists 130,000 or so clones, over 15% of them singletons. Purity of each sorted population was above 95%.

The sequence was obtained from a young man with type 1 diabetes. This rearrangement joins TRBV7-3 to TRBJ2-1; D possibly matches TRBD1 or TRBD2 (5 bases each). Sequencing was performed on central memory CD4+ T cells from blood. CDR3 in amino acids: CASSLVGTASYNEQFF. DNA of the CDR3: TGTGCCAGCAGCTTAGTAGGGACCGCCTCATACAATGAGCAGTTCTTC.